One and the same sample provided the 3 T cell receptor beta chains below, sequenced in a study of T cells in Graves' hyperthyroidism and ophthalmopathy. Amplification of TCR beta CDR3 regions used RNA as the template. Primed by the HTBI set, a first-round RT-PCR was run on the TCR CDR3. TCRdb ran MiXCR on the multiplex PCR reads and lists one entry per CDR3 protein. The sample consists of about 95,000 distinct CDR3 sequences, roughly 39% of them appearing once. The sequenced sample consisted of peripheral blood or thyroid tissue (not recorded which). These TCRs come from a woman aged 25 to 39 with Graves' hyperthyroidism.

The chain joins TRBV5-1 to TRBJ2-1; 9 bases fit TRBD2. The CDR3 is 16 residues long. J lost 0 bases, V lost 5 bases, and 6 bases had no gene match. Germline-derived CDR1 and CDR2 are SGHRS and YFSETQ. CDR3 sequence: CASSRDSGSSYNEQFF. The CDR3, as DNA: TGCGCCAGCAGTCGCGATAGCGGGAGCTCCTACAATGAGCAGTTCTTC.

The V gene is TRBV15, the J gene TRBJ2-7, with 8 bases matching TRBD1. Germline assignment: CDR1 LNHNV and CDR2 YYDKDF (reference sequence). The length of the CDR3 is 16 residues. Germline trimming cut 3 bases from V and 2 bases from J; bases unmatched to any gene: 9. As DNA, the CDR3 is TGTGCCACCAGCAGTGGGAACAGGGGGATTACCTACGAGCAGTACTTC. It codes for CATSSGNRGITYEQYF.

V usage is TRBV7-9 and J usage is TRBJ2-5; 9 nucleotides match TRBD2. CDR1 and CDR2 (germline): SEHNR, FQNEAQ (reference sequence). J lost 3 bases, V lost 3 bases, and 8 bases had no gene match. CDR3 length: 16 residues. In DNA form, the CDR3 reads TGTGCCAGCAGCTTCGCGGGGCCTAGCGGGAAAGAGACCCAGTACTTC. This codes for CASSFAGPSGKETQYF. The entire variable domain, with the rest obtained from reference TRBV7-9 and TRBJ2-5, is as follows: DTGVSQNPRHKITKRGQNVTFRCDPISEHNRLYWYRQTLGQGPEFLTYFQNEAQLEKSRLLSDRFSAERPKGSFSTLEIQRTEQGDSAMYLCASSFAGPSGKETQYFGPGTRLLVL.